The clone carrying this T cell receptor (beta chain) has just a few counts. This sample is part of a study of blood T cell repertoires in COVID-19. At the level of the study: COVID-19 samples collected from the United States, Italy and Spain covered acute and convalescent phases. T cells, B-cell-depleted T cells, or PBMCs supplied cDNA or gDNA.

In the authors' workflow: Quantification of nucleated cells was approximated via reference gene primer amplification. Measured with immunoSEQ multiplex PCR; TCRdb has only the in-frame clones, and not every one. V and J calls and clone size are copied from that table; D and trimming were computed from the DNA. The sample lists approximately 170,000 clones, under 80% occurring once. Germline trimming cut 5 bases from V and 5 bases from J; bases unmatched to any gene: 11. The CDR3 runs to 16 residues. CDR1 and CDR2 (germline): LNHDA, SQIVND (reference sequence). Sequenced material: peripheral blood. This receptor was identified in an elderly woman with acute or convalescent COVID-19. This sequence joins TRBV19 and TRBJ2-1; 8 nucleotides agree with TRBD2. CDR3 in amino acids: CASSPGGSGKNNEQFF. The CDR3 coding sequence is TGTGCCAGTAGTCCCGGGGGTAGCGGGAAAAACAATGAGCAGTTCTTC. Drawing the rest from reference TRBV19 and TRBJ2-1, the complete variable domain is DGGITQSPKYLFRKEGQNVTLSCEQNLNHDAMYWYRQDPGQGLRLIYYSQIVNDFQKGDIAEGYSVSREKKESFPLTVTSAQKNPTAFYLCASSPGGSGKNNEQFFGPGTRLTVL.